This is a list of T cell receptor beta chains from one sample in a study of regulatory and conventional T cells in RAG deficiency. Sequenced by immunoSEQ multiplex PCR; TCRdb stores in-frame clones only, minus some. Of about 28,000 clones in the sample, around 90% were seen once. These data are also associated with another study on regulatory T cells.

Sequencing input: Tregs sorted from blood. The receptors were sampled from a human donor in good health. CDR3s include the opening cysteine and the closing phenylalanine or tryptophan. A D gene is named only where the DNA matches it firmly. A row's size may be missing; if present it is once, few, many or a size class.

v_call: TRBV30; d_call: .; clone_size: medium-sized; j_call: TRBJ1-6; cdr3_nt: TGTGCCTGGAGCTCCGGGGGTTCACCCCTCCACTTT; cdr3_aa: CAWSSGGSPLHF
v_call: TRBV6-1; d_call: TRBD1; clone_size: .; j_call: TRBJ1-2; cdr3_nt: TGTGCCAGCGGGAGACAGGGGCATTACGGCTACACCTTC; cdr3_aa: CASGRQGHYGYTF
v_call: TRBV7-9; d_call: .; clone_size: .; j_call: TRBJ2-5; cdr3_nt: TGTGCCAGCAGCTTAGACGAGACCCAGTACTTC; cdr3_aa: CASSLDETQYF
v_call: TRBV28; d_call: TRBD1; clone_size: .; j_call: TRBJ1-2; cdr3_nt: TGTGCCAGCAATTCGGACAGGGGATTGGACTATGGCTACACCTTC; cdr3_aa: CASNSDRGLDYGYTF
v_call: TRBV7-9; d_call: .; clone_size: .; j_call: TRBJ1-2; cdr3_nt: TGTGCCAGCAGCTCCAGAATCCAAATGTTCGGCTACACCTTC; cdr3_aa: CASSSRIQMFGYTF
v_call: TRBV9; d_call: TRBD2; clone_size: .; j_call: TRBJ2-3; cdr3_nt: TGTGCCAGCAGCGTTAGCGGGGGGATGGATACGCAGTATTTT; cdr3_aa: CASSVSGGMDTQYF
v_call: TRBV19; d_call: TRBD1; clone_size: .; j_call: TRBJ1-1; cdr3_nt: TGTGCCAGTAGTCGTGAGGGGCCACCGGGACAGGGGGTATCTTTCTTT; cdr3_aa: CASSREGPPGQGVSFF
v_call: TRBV4-2; d_call: .; clone_size: .; j_call: TRBJ2-7; cdr3_nt: TGTGCCAGCAGCCTTTACACCTCTGAGGTCGGGTCCTACGAGCAGTACTTC; cdr3_aa: CASSLYTSEVGSYEQYF
v_call: TRBV23-1; d_call: .; clone_size: .; j_call: TRBJ2-2; cdr3_nt: TGCGCCAGCAGTCCCGGGCCAGGTTCGGCGGGGCCCTACGGAACCGGGGAGCTGTTTTTT; cdr3_aa: CASSPGPGSAGPYGTGELFF
v_call: TRBV7-2; d_call: .; clone_size: .; j_call: TRBJ2-7; cdr3_nt: TGTGCCAGCAGCTTAAGTCCCCCGACAGTGACCTACGAGCAGTACTTC; cdr3_aa: CASSLSPPTVTYEQYF
v_call: TRBV6-1; d_call: .; clone_size: .; j_call: TRBJ2-7; cdr3_nt: TGTGCCAGCAGTGAAGCCGGGACCGACCAGTACTTC; cdr3_aa: CASSEAGTDQYF
v_call: TRBV15; d_call: .; clone_size: .; j_call: TRBJ1-2; cdr3_nt: TGTGCCACCAGCAGATCCGTACCGGGGGGCTACACCTTC; cdr3_aa: CATSRSVPGGYTF
v_call: TRBV6-6; d_call: .; clone_size: .; j_call: TRBJ1-6; cdr3_nt: TGTGCCAGCAGTTACTCGACGGGCTTTAATTCACCCCTCCACTTT; cdr3_aa: CASSYSTGFNSPLHF
v_call: TRBV2; d_call: .; clone_size: .; j_call: TRBJ2-7; cdr3_nt: TGTGCCAGCAGACCCACGACGGGGGCGGCCTCCTACGAGCAGTACTTC; cdr3_aa: CASRPTTGAASYEQYF
v_call: TRBV6-6; d_call: .; clone_size: once; j_call: TRBJ1-4; cdr3_nt: TGTGCCAGCAGTTACCTCCCCCGGAGGGCTAATGAAAAACTGTTTTTT; cdr3_aa: CASSYLPRRANEKLFF
v_call: TRBV5-1; d_call: TRBD1; clone_size: .; j_call: TRBJ1-1; cdr3_nt: TGCGCCAGCAGCCCAAATAGTGACAGGGCCGGAGCTTTCTTT; cdr3_aa: CASSPNSDRAGAFF
v_call: TRBV18; d_call: .; clone_size: .; j_call: TRBJ1-2; cdr3_nt: TGTGCCAGCTCACCAACAGGGAACTATGGCTACACCTTC; cdr3_aa: CASSPTGNYGYTF
v_call: TRBV9; d_call: .; clone_size: .; j_call: TRBJ1-3; cdr3_nt: TGTGCCAGCAGCGTTGGGGGGGCACTAAGAAACACCATATATTTT; cdr3_aa: CASSVGGALRNTIYF
v_call: TRBV4-2; d_call: .; clone_size: once; j_call: TRBJ2-5; cdr3_nt: TGTGCCAGCAGCCAAGAGCAGGGTTTCCAAGAGACCCAGTACTTC; cdr3_aa: CASSQEQGFQETQYF
v_call: TRBV5-4; d_call: .; clone_size: .; j_call: TRBJ1-4; cdr3_nt: TGTGCCAGCGGAAGGGAAAAACTGTTTTTT; cdr3_aa: CASGREKLFF
v_call: TRBV6-1; d_call: .; clone_size: once; j_call: TRBJ2-1; cdr3_nt: TGTGCCAGCAGTGAATTCCTTACTAGACACAATGAGCAGTTCTTC; cdr3_aa: CASSEFLTRHNEQFF
v_call: TRBV7-9; d_call: .; clone_size: .; j_call: TRBJ2-4; cdr3_nt: TGTGCCAGCAGCACTGGCAGGGGACCTCTAGCCAAAAACATTCAGTACTTC; cdr3_aa: CASSTGRGPLAKNIQYF
v_call: TRBV19; d_call: .; clone_size: once; j_call: TRBJ2-5; cdr3_nt: TGTGCCAGTAGTATGGGGGCTAGCGGCCAAGAGACCCAGTACTTC; cdr3_aa: CASSMGASGQETQYF
v_call: TRBV12-5; d_call: .; clone_size: .; j_call: TRBJ2-5; cdr3_nt: TGTGCTAGTGGTCCGCAGACAGGTCTTCAAGAGACCCAGTACTTC; cdr3_aa: CASGPQTGLQETQYF
v_call: TRBV6-6; d_call: .; clone_size: .; j_call: TRBJ1-1; cdr3_nt: TGTGCCAGCAGTTCTAAGGGAGCTTTCTTT; cdr3_aa: CASSSKGAFF
v_call: TRBV30; d_call: .; clone_size: .; j_call: TRBJ2-1; cdr3_nt: TGTGCCTGGAGTGCGAAACGGAGCGTAGGAGTAGTATCTGAGCAGTTCTTC; cdr3_aa: CAWSAKRSVGVVSEQFF
v_call: TRBV4-1; d_call: .; clone_size: .; j_call: TRBJ1-2; cdr3_nt: TGCGCCAGCAGCCAAAACAAAGTAAGGGGACGGCCCTATGGCTACACCTTC; cdr3_aa: CASSQNKVRGRPYGYTF
v_call: TRBV7-9; d_call: .; clone_size: once; j_call: TRBJ2-3; cdr3_nt: TGTGCCAGCAGCGATCGGGGGAGGTCTAGCACAGATACGCAGTATTTT; cdr3_aa: CASSDRGRSSTDTQYF
v_call: TRBV9; d_call: .; clone_size: .; j_call: TRBJ1-6; cdr3_nt: TGTGCCAGCGGGGCCCATAATTCACCCCTCCACTTT; cdr3_aa: CASGAHNSPLHF
v_call: TRBV30; d_call: .; clone_size: .; j_call: TRBJ2-1; cdr3_nt: TGTGCCTGGAGTGGTAGGCAGCTCTACAATGAGCAGTTCTTC; cdr3_aa: CAWSGRQLYNEQFF
v_call: TRBV4-1; d_call: TRBD1; clone_size: .; j_call: TRBJ1-2; cdr3_nt: TGCGCCAGCAGCCGGGAGGACAGGGGCCCCCTTTCTTTATATGGCTACACCTTC; cdr3_aa: CASSREDRGPLSLYGYTF
v_call: TRBV5-1; d_call: .; clone_size: .; j_call: TRBJ1-2; cdr3_nt: TGCGCCAGCAGCCGGACAGACTATGGCTACACCTTC; cdr3_aa: CASSRTDYGYTF